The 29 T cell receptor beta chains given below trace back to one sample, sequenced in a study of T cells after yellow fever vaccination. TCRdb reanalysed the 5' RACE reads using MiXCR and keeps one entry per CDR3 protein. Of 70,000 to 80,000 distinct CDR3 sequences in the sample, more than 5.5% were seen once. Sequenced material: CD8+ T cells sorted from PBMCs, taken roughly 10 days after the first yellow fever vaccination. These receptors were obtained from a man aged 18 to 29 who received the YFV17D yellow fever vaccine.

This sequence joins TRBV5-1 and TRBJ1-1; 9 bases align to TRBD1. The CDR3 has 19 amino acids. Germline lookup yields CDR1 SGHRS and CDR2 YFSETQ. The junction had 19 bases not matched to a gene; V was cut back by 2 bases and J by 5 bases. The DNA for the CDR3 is TGCGCCAGCAGCTTTCTACCGGGACAGGGAGCCCGGAGGGGAACTGAAGCTTTCTTT. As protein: CASSFLPGQGARRGTEAFF.

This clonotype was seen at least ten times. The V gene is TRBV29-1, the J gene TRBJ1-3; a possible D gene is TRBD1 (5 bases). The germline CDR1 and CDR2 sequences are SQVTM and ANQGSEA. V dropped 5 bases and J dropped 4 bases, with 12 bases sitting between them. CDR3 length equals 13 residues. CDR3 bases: TGCAGCGTTTCTCAGGGAGCGGGAAACACCATATATTTT. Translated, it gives CSVSQGAGNTIYF.

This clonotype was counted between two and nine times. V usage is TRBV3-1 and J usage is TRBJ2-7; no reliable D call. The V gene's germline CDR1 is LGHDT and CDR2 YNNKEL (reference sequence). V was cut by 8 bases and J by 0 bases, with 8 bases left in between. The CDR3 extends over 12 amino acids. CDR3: CASGESSYEQYF. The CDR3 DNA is TGTGCCAGCGGAGAGAGCTCCTACGAGCAGTACTTC.

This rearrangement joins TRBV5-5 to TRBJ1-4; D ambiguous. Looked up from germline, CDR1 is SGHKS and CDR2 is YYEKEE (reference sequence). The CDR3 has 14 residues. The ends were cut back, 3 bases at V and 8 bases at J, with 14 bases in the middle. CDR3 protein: CASSSKVPREKLFF. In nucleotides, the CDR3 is TGTGCCAGCAGCTCAAAAGTCCCCCGAGAAAAACTGTTTTTT.

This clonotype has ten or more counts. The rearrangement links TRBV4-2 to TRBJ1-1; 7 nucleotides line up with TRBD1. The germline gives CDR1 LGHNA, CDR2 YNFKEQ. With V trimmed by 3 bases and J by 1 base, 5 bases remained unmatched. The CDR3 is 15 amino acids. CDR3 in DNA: TGTGCCAGCAGCCACACAGGGGAAACGAACACTGAAGCTTTCTTT. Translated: CASSHTGETNTEAFF.

CDR3 loop: CASSVVAKNTEAFF. The CDR3, as DNA: TGTGCCAGCAGCGTGGTCGCAAAGAACACTGAAGCTTTCTTT. The V and J genes are TRBV7-9 and TRBJ1-1, with no clear D. V was clipped by 5 bases and J by 1 base, with 11 bases between them. The CDR3 length is 14 residues. Looked up from germline, CDR1 is SEHNR and CDR2 is FQNEAQ (reference sequence).

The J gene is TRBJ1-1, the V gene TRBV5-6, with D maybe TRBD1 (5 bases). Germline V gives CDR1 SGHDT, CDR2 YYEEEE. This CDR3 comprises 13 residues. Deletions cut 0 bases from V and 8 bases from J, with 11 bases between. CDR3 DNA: TGTGCCAGCAGCTTGGCCGTTAACAGGGAAGCTTTCTTT. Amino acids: CASSLAVNREAFF.

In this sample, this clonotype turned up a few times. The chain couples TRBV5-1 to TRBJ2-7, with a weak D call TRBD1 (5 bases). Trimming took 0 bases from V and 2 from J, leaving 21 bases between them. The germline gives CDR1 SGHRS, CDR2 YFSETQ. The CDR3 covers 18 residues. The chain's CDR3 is CASSLVGPPRVETYEQYV. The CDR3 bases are TGCGCCAGCAGCTTGGTGGGGCCTCCCCGAGTGGAGACCTACGAGCAGTACGTC.

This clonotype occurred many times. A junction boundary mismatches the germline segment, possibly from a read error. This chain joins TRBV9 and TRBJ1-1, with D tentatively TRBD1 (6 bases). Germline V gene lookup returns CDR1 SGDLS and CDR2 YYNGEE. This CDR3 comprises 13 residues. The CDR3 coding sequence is TGTGCCAGCAGCGAGGACAGTTTGGAACCCAGGGTCTTT. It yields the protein CASSEDSLEPRVF.

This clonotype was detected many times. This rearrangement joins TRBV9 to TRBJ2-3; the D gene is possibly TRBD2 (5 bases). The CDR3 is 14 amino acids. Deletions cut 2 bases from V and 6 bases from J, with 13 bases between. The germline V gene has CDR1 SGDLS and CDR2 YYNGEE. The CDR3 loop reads CASSVNLQRDTQYF. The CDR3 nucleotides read TGTGCCAGCAGCGTCAATCTCCAGCGGGATACGCAGTATTTT. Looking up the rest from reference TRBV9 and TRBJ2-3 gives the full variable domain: DSGVTQTPKHLITATGQRVTLRCSPRSGDLSVYWYQQSLDQGLQFLIQYYNGEERAKGNILERFSAQQFPDLHSELNLSSLELGDSALYFCASSVNLQRDTQYFGPGTRLTVL.

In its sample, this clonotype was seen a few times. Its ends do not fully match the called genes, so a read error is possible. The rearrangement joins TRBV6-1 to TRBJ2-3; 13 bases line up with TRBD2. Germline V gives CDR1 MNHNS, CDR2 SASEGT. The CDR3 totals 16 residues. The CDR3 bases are TGTGCCAGCAGAGAAGCCAGGACTAGCGGGGGAGATACGCAGTATTTT. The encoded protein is CASREARTSGGDTQYF.

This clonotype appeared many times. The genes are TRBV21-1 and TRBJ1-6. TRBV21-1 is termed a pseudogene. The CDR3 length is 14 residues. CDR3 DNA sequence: TGTGCCAGCAGCAAAGACCAGAACGATTCACCCCTCCACTTT. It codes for CASSKDQNDSPLHF.

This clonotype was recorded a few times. The CDR3 here is CAWTAPGGAYEQYF. CDR3 coding DNA: TGTGCCTGGACCGCCCCGGGGGGTGCTTACGAGCAGTACTTC. The chain employs TRBV30 and TRBJ2-7, with TRBD2 matching 7 bases. V was pared by 4 bases and J by 4 bases, with 10 bases of the junction left unmatched. In germline, CDR1 is GTSNPN, CDR2 SVGIG (reference sequence). The CDR3 has 14 residues.

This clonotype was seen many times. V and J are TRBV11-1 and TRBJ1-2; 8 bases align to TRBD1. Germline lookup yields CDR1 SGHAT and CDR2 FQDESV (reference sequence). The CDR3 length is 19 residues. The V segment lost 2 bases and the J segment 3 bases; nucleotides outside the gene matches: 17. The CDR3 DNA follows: TGTGCCAGCAGCTTACCCGACCTTTCTTCCGGGACAGGCGACTATGGCTACACCTTC. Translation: CASSLPDLSSGTGDYGYTF.

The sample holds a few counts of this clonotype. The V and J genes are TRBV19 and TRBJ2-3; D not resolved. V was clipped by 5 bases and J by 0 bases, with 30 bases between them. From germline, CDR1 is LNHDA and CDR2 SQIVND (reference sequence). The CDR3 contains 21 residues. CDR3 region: CASSLRDWERSNFDSTDTQYF. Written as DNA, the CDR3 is TGTGCCAGTAGTCTTCGTGACTGGGAAAGATCCAACTTCGACAGCACAGATACGCAGTATTTT.

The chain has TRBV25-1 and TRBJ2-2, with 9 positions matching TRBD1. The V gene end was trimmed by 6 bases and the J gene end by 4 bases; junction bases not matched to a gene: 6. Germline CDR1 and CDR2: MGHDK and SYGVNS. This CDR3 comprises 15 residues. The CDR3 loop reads CASRPGTGITGELFF. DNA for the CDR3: TGTGCCAGCAGGCCCGGGACAGGGATCACCGGGGAGCTGTTTTTT.

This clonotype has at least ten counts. The CDR3 spells CASSLVTGPGGYEQYF. The CDR3 region has the DNA TGTGCCAGCAGCTTAGTTACGGGGCCCGGAGGCTACGAGCAGTACTTC. The J gene is TRBJ2-7, the V gene TRBV7-2; D possibly uses TRBD1 or TRBD2 (5 bases each). Deletions cut 1 base from V and 3 bases from J, with 16 bases between. Germline V gene lookup returns CDR1 SGHTA and CDR2 FQGNSA. The CDR3 has 16 amino acids.

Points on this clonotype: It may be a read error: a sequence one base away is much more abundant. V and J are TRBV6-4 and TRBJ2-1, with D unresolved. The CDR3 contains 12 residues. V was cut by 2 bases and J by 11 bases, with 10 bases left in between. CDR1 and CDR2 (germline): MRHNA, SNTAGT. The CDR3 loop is CASSDRDNKQFF. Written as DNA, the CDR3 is TGTGCCAGCAGTGACAGGGATAATAAGCAGTTCTTC.

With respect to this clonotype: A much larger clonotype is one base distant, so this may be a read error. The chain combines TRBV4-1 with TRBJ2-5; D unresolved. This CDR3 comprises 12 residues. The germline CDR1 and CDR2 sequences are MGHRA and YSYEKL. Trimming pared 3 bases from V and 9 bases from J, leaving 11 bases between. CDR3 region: CASSHDGVAQYF. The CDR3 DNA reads TGCGCCAGCAGCCACGATGGGGTTGCCCAGTACTTC.

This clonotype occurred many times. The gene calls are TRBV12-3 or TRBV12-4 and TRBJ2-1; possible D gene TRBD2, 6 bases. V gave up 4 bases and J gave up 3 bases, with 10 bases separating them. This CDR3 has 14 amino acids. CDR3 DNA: TGTGCCAGCAGTTCGGGGACTTACTACAATGAGCAGTTCTTC. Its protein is CASSSGTYYNEQFF.

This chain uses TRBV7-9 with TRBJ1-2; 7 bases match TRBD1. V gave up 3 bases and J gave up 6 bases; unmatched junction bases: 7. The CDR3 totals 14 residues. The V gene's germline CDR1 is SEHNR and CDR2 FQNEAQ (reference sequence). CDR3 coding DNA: TGTGCCAGCAGCTTGCCCGACAGGGACGATGGCTACACCTTC. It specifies CASSLPDRDDGYTF.

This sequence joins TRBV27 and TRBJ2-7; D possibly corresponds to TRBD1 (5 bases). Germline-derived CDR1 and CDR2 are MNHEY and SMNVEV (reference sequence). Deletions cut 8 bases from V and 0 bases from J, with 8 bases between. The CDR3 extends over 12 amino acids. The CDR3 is CASSDSSYEQYF. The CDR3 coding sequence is TGTGCCAGCTCCGACAGCTCCTACGAGCAGTACTTC.

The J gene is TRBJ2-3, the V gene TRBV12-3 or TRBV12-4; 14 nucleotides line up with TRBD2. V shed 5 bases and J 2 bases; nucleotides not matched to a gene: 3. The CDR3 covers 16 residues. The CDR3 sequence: CASSRLAGGTTDTQYF. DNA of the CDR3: TGTGCCAGCAGTAGACTAGCGGGGGGGACCACAGATACGCAGTATTTT.

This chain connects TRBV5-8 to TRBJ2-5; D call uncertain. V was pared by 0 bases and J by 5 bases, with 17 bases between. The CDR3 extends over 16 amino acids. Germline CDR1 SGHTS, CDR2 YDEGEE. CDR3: CASSLGYNSEHETQYF. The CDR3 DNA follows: TGTGCCAGCAGCTTGGGGTACAACAGCGAACACGAGACCCAGTACTTC.

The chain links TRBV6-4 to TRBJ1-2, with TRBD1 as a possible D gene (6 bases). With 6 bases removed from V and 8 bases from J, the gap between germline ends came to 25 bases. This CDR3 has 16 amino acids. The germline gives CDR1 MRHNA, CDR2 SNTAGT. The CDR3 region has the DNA TGTGCCAGCAGCCTAACTCTACAAGGGGGAATGATGGGCTACACCTTC. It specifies CASSLTLQGGMMGYTF.

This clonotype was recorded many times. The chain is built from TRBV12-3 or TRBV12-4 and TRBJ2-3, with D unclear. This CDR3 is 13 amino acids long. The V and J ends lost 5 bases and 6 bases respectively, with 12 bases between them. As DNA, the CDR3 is TGTGCCAGCAGTCCCCCCGGCTGGGATACGCAGTATTTT. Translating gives CASSPPGWDTQYF.

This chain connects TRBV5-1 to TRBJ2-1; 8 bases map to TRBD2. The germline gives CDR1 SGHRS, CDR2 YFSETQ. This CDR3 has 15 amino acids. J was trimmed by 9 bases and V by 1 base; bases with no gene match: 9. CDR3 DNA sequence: TGCGCCAGCAGCTTGTGGCGGGGGGCGGTGGGTGAGCAGTTCTTC. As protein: CASSLWRGAVGEQFF.

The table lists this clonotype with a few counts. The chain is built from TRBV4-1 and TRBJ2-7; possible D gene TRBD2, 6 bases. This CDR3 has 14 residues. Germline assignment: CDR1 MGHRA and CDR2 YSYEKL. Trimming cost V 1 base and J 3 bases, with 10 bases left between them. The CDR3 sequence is CASSQGGGYYEQYF. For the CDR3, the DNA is TGCGCCAGCAGCCAAGGTGGAGGGTACTACGAGCAGTACTTC.

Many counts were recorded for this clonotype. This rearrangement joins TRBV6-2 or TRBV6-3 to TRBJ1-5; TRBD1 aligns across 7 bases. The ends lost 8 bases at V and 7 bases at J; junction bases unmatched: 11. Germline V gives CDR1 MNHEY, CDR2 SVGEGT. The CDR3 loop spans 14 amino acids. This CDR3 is CASGGQALGQPQHF. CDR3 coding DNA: TGTGCCAGCGGCGGACAGGCTCTGGGGCAGCCCCAGCATTTT.